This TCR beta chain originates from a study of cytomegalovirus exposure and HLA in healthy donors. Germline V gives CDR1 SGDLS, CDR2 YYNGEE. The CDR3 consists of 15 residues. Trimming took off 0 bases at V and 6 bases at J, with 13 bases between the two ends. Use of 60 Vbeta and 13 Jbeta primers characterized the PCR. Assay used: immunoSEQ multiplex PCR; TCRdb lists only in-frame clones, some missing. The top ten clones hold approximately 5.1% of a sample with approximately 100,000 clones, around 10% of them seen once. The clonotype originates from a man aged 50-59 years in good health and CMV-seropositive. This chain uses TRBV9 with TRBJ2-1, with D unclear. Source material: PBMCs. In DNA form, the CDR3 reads TGTGCCAGCAGCGTAGTGGTCAGTCCTCTCAATGAGCAGTTCTTC. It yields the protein CASSVVVSPLNEQFF.